This T cell receptor beta chain stems from a study of kidney transplant recipient with SARS-CoV-2 infection. V lost 3 bases and J lost 9; bases outside the gene matches: 8. CDR3 length: 13 residues. Germline values: CDR1 SGDLS, CDR2 YYNGEE. Only a few counts were recorded for this clonotype. TCRdb re-derived calls from the reads in MiXCR, one entry per CDR3 protein. Of 200,000 to 250,000 distinct CDR3 sequences in the sample, about 28% were seen once. The J gene is TRBJ2-5, the V gene TRBV9; TRBD1 matches at 7 bases. The TCR sequence derives from a male patient in his thirties who had COVID-19 and was a kidney transplant recipient. Some T cells may be supplied by the graft donor. The starting material was a blood sample, obtained at baseline and on roughly day 110 from a kidney transplant recipient. CDR3 region: CASSGDQGVAQYF. For the CDR3, the DNA is TGTGCCAGCAGCGGAGACCAGGGGGTGGCCCAGTACTTC. The full variable domain, rest sourced from reference TRBV9 and TRBJ2-5, is DSGVTQTPKHLITATGQRVTLRCSPRSGDLSVYWYQQSLDQGLQFLIQYYNGEERAKGNILERFSAQQFPDLHSELNLSSLELGDSALYFCASSGDQGVAQYFGPGTRLLVL.